Listed here is a single T cell receptor (beta chain). This sample was included in a study of blood T cell repertoires in COVID-19. Study context: Both acute and convalescent COVID-19 samples were obtained from the United States, Italy and Spain. PBMCs, B-cell-depleted T cells, or T cells were the source of the cDNA or gDNA that made up the material.

Original data processing: Estimation of nucleated cell counts was performed using reference gene primer amplification. Libraries were prepared by immunoSEQ multiplex PCR; TCRdb keeps only in-frame clonotypes and omits some of them. V and J calls and clone size come straight from that table; D and trimming were deduced from the DNA. The sample carries about 100,000 clones, more than 65% recorded once. Germline CDR1 and CDR2: SGHTA and FQGNSA. Trimming took off 4 bases at V and 8 bases at J, with 9 bases between the two ends. The CDR3 totals 12 residues. The receptor was derived from a woman aged 70-85 years with acute or convalescent COVID-19. This chain links TRBV7-2 with TRBJ2-4, with D possibly being TRBD1 (5 bases). Sequences were obtained from peripheral blood. The CDR3 DNA reads as TGTGCCAGCAGCTCACAAGGGGACATTCAGTACTTC. This sequence encodes CASSSQGDIQYF.